The present TCR beta chain was sequenced within a study of regulatory T cells in long-lasting Graves disease. CDR3-region Arm-PCR and iRepertoire HTBI primers produced the TCR beta libraries. TCRdb passed the multiplex PCR reads through MiXCR, listing each CDR3 protein once. In the table there are 420,000 or so distinct CDR3 sequences, 16% of which are singletons. The table lists this clonotype with a count of one. At one end the junction does not follow the germline gene, possibly because of a read error. Indicated time point: newly diagnosed GD, antithyroid drugs for less than 3 months. There was RNA extracted from PBMCs, and the TCR library was made from it. Looked up from germline, CDR1 is KGHDR and CDR2 is SFDVKD. CDR3 size: 17 residues. The data also belong to a second study, concerning T cells in Graves' hyperthyroidism and ophthalmopathy.

This TCR was sampled from a woman under 30 with Graves disease. Sequenced here: peripheral blood mononuclear cells (PBMCs), sampled at new diagnosis, from a patient treated with antithyroid drugs. The chain joins TRBV24-1 to TRBJ1-3; D not certain. The CDR3 reads CATSDLLYGSSGDTIYF. CDR3 sequence (DNA): TGTGCCACCAGTGATTTGCTTTACGGGAGCTCTGGAGACACCATATATTTT.